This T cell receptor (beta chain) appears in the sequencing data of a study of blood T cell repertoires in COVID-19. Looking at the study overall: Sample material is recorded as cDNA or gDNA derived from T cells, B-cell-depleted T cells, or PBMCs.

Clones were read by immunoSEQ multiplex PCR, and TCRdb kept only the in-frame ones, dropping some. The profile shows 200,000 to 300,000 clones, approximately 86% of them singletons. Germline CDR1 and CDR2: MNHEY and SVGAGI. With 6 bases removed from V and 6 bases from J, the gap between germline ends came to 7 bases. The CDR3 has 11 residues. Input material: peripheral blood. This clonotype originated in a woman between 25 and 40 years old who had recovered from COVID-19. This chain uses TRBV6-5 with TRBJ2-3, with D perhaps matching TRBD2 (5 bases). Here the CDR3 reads CASRQRDTQYF. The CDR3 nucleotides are TGTGCCAGCAGGCAGCGGGATACGCAGTATTTT.